One and the same sample provided the 11 T cell receptor beta chains below, sequenced in a study of T cell responses to AZD1222 COVID-19 vaccine. Here immunoSEQ multiplex PCR was the method, and the copy in TCRdb shows in-frame clones only, minus some. In the table there are tens of thousands of clones, more than 70% of which are singletons. The sequences come from peripheral blood, collected 28 days after the second AZD1222 dose. These receptors were collected from an adult who received the AZD1222 COVID-19 vaccine.

This clone was seen a single time. V gene TRBV7-9 combines with J gene TRBJ2-7; 9 bases are shared with TRBD2. The CDR3 has 14 amino acids. Germline V gene lookup returns CDR1 SEHNR and CDR2 FQNEAQ (reference sequence). The trim removed 5 bases at V and 5 bases at J, leaving 7 bases unmatched. The CDR3 loop reads CASSPIAGVNEQYF. The CDR3 DNA sequence: TGTGCCAGCAGCCCAATAGCGGGAGTAAACGAGCAGTACTTC. The full variable domain, with the rest looked up from reference TRBV7-9 and TRBJ2-7, is DTGVSQNPRHKITKRGQNVTFRCDPISEHNRLYWYRQTLGQGPEFLTYFQNEAQLEKSRLLSDRFSAERPKGSFSTLEIQRTEQGDSAMYLCASSPIAGVNEQYFGPGTRLTVT.

This clone was counted a single time. The chain links TRBV18 to TRBJ1-2, with a possible D match to TRBD1 (5 bases). V was pared by 5 bases and J by 1 base, with 11 bases between. Germline CDR1 reads KGHSH; CDR2 reads LQKENI. The CDR3 totals 14 residues. CDR3 sequence: CASSVQDNNYGYTF. In DNA form, the CDR3 reads TGTGCCAGCTCAGTACAGGATAATAACTATGGCTACACCTTC.

The chain combines TRBV29-1 with TRBJ2-5; D might be TRBD1 (5 bases). Deletions cut 4 bases from V and 5 bases from J, with 11 bases between. Germline V gene lookup returns CDR1 SQVTM and CDR2 ANQGSEA. The CDR3 is made up of 12 amino acids. Here the CDR3 reads CSVGRGSETQYF. The CDR3 DNA is TGCAGCGTTGGAAGGGGATCCGAGACCCAGTACTTC.

The chain uses TRBV7-9 and TRBJ2-3, with 7 nucleotides matching TRBD1. Germline V CDR1 and CDR2: SEHNR, FQNEAQ (reference sequence). The CDR3 has 17 amino acids. Trimming cost V 4 bases and J 3 bases; bases outside gene matches: 13. The CDR3 loop is CASSYAPTGRRTDTQYF. The CDR3, as DNA: TGTGCCAGCAGCTACGCACCGACAGGGCGAAGGACAGATACGCAGTATTTT.

The gene calls are TRBV7-9 and TRBJ1-3; TRBD1 might be the D (6 bases). V gave up 1 base and J gave up 0 bases, with 10 bases separating them. CDR3 size: 16 residues. Germline loops: CDR1 SEHNR, CDR2 FQNEAQ (reference sequence). The CDR3 region has the DNA TGTGCCAGCAGCTTAGGGGGGCTTCTCTCTGGAAACACCATATATTTT. Its protein product is CASSLGGLLSGNTIYF.

The chain carries TRBV19 and TRBJ1-1, with D perhaps TRBD1 (5 bases). CDR1 is LNHDA, CDR2 SQIVND, per germline (reference sequence). V lost 10 bases and J 3 bases, leaving 12 bases between the germline ends. This CDR3 has 12 residues. The CDR3 DNA is TGTGCCACAGTAGGGGAGGACACTGAAGCTTTCTTT. Translation: CATVGEDTEAFF.

The chain joins TRBV6-5 to TRBJ1-5; unclear D gene. V shed 0 bases and J shed 7 bases, with 7 bases lying between them. CDR1 and CDR2 (germline): MNHEY, SVGAGI. The CDR3 runs 13 residues. The CDR3 coding sequence is TGTGCCAGCAGTTACTCCGTGTGGCAGCCCCAGCATTTT. Its protein is CASSYSVWQPQHF.

The chain recombines TRBV2 with TRBJ2-6; no definite D call. V was trimmed by 3 bases and J by 0 bases, leaving 9 bases between them. Germline assignment: CDR1 SNHLY and CDR2 FYNNEI. There are 16 residues in the CDR3. CDR3: CASSDSQLSGANVLTF. Written as DNA, the CDR3 is TGTGCCAGCAGTGATTCCCAGCTCTCTGGGGCCAACGTCCTGACTTTC.

This chain uses TRBV5-1 with TRBJ2-7, with unresolved D. Deletions cut 0 bases from V and 0 bases from J, with 7 bases between. Germline CDR1 and CDR2: SGHRS and YFSETQ. CDR3 length: 14 residues. The CDR3, as DNA: TGCGCCAGCAGCTTGGAGGGATCCTCCTACGAGCAGTACTTC. Translated, it gives CASSLEGSSYEQYF.

The chain carries TRBV3-1 (or the pseudogene TRBV3-2) and TRBJ2-7; TRBD1 matches at 8 bases. Germline V CDR1 and CDR2: LGHDT, YNNKEL (reference sequence). CDR3 size: 17 residues. With 1 base clipped from V and 0 bases from J, the junction kept 8 bases outside the gene matches. The CDR3 loop is CASSQVRTGLNSYEQYF. CDR3 DNA sequence: TGTGCCAGCAGCCAAGTTCGGACAGGGCTCAACTCCTACGAGCAGTACTTC.

The V call is TRBV2, the J call TRBJ2-6; no clear D. The CDR3 spans 15 residues. Germline lookup yields CDR1 SNHLY and CDR2 FYNNEI. The V gene lost 0 bases and the J gene lost 1 base, with 4 bases spanning the gap. CDR3 protein: CASSEAGSGANVLTF. In DNA form, the CDR3 reads TGTGCCAGCAGTGAAGCGGGATCTGGGGCCAACGTCCTGACTTTC.